This TCR beta chain originates from a study of regulatory T cells in long-lasting Graves disease. Building of the TCR beta libraries involved iRepertoire HTBI primers and Arm-PCR of CDR3 regions. TCRdb recomputed calls from the multiplex PCR reads with MiXCR, one row per CDR3 protein. Among around 460,000 distinct CDR3 sequences listed, about 20% were seen once. Regarding time point: persistent/refractory GD, antithyroid drugs over 5 years with positive TRAb. Isolated PBMC RNA provided the starting material for the TCR library. About this clonotype: Its antigen is still unknown.

General study findings and limits: Since the sample size was small, accuracy may have been reduced.

The CDR3 has 12 amino acids. V was clipped by 3 bases and J by 7 bases, with 10 bases between them. CDR1 is SGHNT, CDR2 YENEEA, per germline. Sample: peripheral blood mononuclear cells (PBMCs), taken when the disease was refractory, from a patient treated with antithyroid drugs. The chain links TRBV11-3 to TRBJ2-7, with TRBD1 as a possible D gene (5 bases). This TCR came from a female donor with Graves disease. The CDR3 loop reads CASSFSGWEQYF. The CDR3 region has the DNA TGTGCCAGCAGCTTTTCAGGGTGGGAGCAGTACTTC.